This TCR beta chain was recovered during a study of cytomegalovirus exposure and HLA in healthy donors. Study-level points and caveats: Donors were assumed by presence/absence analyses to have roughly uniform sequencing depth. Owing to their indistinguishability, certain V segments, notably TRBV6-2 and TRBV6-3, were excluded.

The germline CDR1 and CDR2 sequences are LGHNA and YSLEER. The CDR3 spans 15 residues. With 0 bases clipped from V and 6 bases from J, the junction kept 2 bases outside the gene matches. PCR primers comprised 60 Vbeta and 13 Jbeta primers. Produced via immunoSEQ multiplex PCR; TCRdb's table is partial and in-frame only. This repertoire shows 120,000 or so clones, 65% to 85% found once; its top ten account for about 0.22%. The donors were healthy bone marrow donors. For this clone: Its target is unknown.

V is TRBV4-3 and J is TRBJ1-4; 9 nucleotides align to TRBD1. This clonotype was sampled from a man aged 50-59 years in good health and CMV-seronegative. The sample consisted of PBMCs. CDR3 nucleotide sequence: TGCGCCAGCAGCCAAGATTGGGACAGGGATGAAAAACTGTTTTTT. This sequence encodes CASSQDWDRDEKLFF.